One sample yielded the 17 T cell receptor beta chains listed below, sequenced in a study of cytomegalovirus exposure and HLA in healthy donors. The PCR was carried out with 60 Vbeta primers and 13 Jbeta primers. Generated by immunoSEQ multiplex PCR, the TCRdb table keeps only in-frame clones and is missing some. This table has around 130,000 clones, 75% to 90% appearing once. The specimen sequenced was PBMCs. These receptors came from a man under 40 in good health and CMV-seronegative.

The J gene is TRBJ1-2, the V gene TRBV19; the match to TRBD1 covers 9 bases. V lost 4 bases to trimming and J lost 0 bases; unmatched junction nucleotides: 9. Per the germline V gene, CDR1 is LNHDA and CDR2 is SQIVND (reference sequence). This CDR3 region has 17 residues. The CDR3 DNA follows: TGTGCCAGTAGTAAACAGGGGGCGCGTAGGACTAACTATGGCTACACCTTC. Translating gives CASSKQGARRTNYGYTF.

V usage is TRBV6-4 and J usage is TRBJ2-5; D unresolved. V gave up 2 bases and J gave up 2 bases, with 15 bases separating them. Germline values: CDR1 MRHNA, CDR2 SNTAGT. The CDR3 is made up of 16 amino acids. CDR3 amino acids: CASSDPYMGSQETQYF. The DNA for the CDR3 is TGTGCCAGCAGTGACCCATATATGGGCAGTCAAGAGACCCAGTACTTC.

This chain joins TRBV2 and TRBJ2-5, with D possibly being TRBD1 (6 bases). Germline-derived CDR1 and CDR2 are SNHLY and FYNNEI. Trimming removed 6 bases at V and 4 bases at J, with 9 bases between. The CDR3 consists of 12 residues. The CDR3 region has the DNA TGTGCCAGCAGAACAGGGTTAGAGACCCAGTACTTC. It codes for CASRTGLETQYF.

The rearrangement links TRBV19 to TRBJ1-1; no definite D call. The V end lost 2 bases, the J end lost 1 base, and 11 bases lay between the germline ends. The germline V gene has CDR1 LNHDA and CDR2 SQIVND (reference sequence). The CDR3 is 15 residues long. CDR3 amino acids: CASSIRRRPNTEAFF. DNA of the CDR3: TGTGCCAGTAGTATAAGGAGGAGGCCGAACACTGAAGCTTTCTTT. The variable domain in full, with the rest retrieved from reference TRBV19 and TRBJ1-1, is DGGITQSPKYLFRKEGQNVTLSCEQNLNHDAMYWYRQDPGQGLRLIYYSQIVNDFQKGDIAEGYSVSREKKESFPLTVTSAQKNPTAFYLCASSIRRRPNTEAFFGQGTRLTVV.

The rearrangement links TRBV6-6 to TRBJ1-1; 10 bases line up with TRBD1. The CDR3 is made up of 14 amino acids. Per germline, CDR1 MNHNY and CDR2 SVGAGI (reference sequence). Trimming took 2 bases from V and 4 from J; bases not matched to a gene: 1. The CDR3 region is CASSYRTGGTEAFF. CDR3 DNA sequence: TGTGCCAGCAGTTACAGGACAGGGGGCACTGAAGCTTTCTTT.

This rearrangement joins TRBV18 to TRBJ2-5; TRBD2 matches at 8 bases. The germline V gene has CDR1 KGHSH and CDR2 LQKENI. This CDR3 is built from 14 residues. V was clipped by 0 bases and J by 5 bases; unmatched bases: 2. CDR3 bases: TGTGCCAGCTCACCACCGGGACTAGGGGAGACCCAGTACTTC. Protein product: CASSPPGLGETQYF.

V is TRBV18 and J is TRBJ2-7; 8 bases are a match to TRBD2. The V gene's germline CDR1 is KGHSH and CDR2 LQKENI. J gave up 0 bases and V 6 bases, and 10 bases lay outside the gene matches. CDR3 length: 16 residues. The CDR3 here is CASSPMGGGPSYEQYF. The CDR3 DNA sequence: TGTGCCAGCTCCCCCATGGGCGGGGGGCCCTCCTACGAGCAGTACTTC.

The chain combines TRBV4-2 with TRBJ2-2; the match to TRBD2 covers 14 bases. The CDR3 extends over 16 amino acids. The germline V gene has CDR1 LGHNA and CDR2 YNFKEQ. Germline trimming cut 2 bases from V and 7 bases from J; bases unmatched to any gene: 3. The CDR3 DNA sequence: TGTGCCAGCAGCCAAAGGGGGACTAGCGGGGGCGGGGAGCTGTTTTTT. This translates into CASSQRGTSGGGELFF.

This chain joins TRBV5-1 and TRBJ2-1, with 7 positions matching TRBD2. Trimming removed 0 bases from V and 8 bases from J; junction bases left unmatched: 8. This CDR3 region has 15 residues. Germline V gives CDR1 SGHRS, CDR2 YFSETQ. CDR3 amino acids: CASSLAGRRGDEQFF. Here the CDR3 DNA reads TGCGCCAGCAGCTTGGCCGGACGCCGGGGGGATGAGCAGTTCTTC. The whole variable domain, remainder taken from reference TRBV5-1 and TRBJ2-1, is KAGVTQTPRYLIKTRGQQVTLSCSPISGHRSVSWYQQTPGQGLQFLFEYFSETQRNKGNFPGRFSGRQFSNSRSEMNVSTLELGDSALYLCASSLAGRRGDEQFFGPGTRLTVL.

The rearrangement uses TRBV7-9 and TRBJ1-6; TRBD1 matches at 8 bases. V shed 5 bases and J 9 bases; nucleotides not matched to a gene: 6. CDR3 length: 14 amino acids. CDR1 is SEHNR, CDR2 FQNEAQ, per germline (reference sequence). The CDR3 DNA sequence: TGTGCCAGCAGCCCCAGGGGGCAAAGTTCACCCCTCCACTTT. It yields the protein CASSPRGQSSPLHF.

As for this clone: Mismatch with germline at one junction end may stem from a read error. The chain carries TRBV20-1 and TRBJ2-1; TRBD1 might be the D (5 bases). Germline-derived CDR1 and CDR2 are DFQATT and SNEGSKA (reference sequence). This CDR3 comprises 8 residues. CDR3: CSAREGVF. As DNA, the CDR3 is TGCAGTGCTAGAGAAGGGGTCTTC.

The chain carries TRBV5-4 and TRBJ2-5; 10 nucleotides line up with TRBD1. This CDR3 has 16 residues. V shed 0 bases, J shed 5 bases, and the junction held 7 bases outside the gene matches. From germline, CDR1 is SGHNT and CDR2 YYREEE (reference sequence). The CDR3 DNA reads TGTGCCAGCAGCTTGGGTGAGACAGGGGGCCGGGAGACCCAGTACTTC. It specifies CASSLGETGGRETQYF.

The CDR3 DNA sequence: TGTGCCAGCAGTTCTTGGACAGTTAATGAAAAACTGTTTTTT. Translating it yields CASSSWTVNEKLFF. The V gene is TRBV11-2, the J gene TRBJ1-4; tentative D call: TRBD1 (6 bases). V dropped 6 bases and J dropped 4 bases, with 12 bases sitting between them. Looked up from germline, CDR1 is SGHAT and CDR2 is FQNNGV. The CDR3 has 14 residues.

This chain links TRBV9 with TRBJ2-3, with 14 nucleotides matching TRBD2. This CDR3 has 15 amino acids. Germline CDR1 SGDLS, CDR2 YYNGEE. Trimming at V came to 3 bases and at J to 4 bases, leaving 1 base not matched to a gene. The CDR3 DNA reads TGTGCCAGCAGCGCGGGACTAGCGGGGGCAGATACGCAGTATTTT. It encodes CASSAGLAGADTQYF.

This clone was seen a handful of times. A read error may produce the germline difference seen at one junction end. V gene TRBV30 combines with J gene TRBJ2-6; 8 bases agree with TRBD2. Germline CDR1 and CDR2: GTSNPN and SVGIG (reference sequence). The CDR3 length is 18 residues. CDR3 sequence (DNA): TGTGCCTGGAGTGTAATGGGACTAGGGATTTCTGGGGCCAACGGCCTGACTTTC. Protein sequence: CAWSVMGLGISGANGLTF.

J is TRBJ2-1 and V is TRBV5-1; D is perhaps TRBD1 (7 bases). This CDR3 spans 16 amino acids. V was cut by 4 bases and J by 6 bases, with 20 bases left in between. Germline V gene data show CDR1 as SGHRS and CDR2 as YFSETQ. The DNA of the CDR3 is TGCGCCAGCAGCCCGGAGGGACTCCAGGGGGTCAATGAGCAGTTCTTC. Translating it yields CASSPEGLQGVNEQFF.

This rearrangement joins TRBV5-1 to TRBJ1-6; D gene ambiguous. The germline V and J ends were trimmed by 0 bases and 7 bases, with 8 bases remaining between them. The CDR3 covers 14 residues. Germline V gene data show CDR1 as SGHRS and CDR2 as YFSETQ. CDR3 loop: CASSLDGENSPLHF. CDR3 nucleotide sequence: TGCGCCAGCAGCTTGGACGGGGAGAATTCACCCCTCCACTTT.